This is a list of T cell receptor beta chains from one sample in a study of blood T cells in healthy people across ages. TCRdb re-analysed the 5' RACE reads in MiXCR, keeping a single row per CDR3 protein. The table lists about 750,000 distinct CDR3 sequences, about 53% of them singletons. What was sequenced was blood. All receptors come from an older man in good health. CDR3s include the opening cysteine and the closing phenylalanine or tryptophan.

cdr3_aa	v_call	cdr3_length
CASSKRPGAYNEQYF	TRBV21-1	15
CASSLGPFGVGQPQHF	TRBV12-3/TRBV12-4	16
CSARDARGTEAFF	TRBV20-1	13
CASSASSIAIAKNIQYF	TRBV9	17
CASSLGQLLYGYTF	TRBV7-8	14
CASSQAPEYGYTF	TRBV3-1	13
CASSATTGKNTGELFF	TRBV27	16
CAISEREVYEQYF	TRBV10-3	13
CASSSVYYYEQYF	TRBV6-5	13
CASSPNRARTEAFF	TRBV7-2	14
CASSQVGSGYEQYF	TRBV4-2	14
CASSFSIGQGQETQYF	TRBV7-2	16
CASSVGEETQYF	TRBV9	12
CASSLSSRENSPLHF	TRBV5-1	15
CASSGSGSRETQYF	TRBV9	14
CAIKEGNTGELFF	TRBV10-3	13
CASSKAPLTGKRNQPQHF	TRBV21-1	18
CSAAGWVLGSSYNEQFF	TRBV20-1	17
CASRPWEEGTDTQYF	TRBV27	15
CASSPPISPLHF	TRBV7-2	12
CASSLGVWPREQYF	TRBV7-9	14